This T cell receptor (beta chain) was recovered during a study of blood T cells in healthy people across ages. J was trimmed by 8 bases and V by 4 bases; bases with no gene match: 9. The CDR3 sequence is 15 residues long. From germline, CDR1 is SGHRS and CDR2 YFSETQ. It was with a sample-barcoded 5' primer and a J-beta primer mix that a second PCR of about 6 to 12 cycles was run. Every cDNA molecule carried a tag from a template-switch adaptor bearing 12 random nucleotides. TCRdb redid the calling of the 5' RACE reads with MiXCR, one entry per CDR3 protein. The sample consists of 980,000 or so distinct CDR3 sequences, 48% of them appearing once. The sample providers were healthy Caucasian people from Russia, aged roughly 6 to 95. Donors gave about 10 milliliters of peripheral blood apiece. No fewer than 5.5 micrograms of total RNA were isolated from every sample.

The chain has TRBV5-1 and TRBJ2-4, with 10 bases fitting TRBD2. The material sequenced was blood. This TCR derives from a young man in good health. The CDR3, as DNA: TGCGCCAGCAGCGCCGGGACTAGCGATGGGGACATTCAGTACTTC. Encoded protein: CASSAGTSDGDIQYF.